This T cell receptor (beta chain) comes out of a study of blood T cell repertoires in COVID-19. Study-wide context: Samples representing acute and convalescent COVID-19 were sourced from the United States, Italy and Spain. In each case, the material was cDNA or gDNA derived from T cells, B-cell-depleted T cells, or PBMCs.

In the source study's methods: Amplification from reference gene primers served as the basis for estimated nucleated cell counts. Libraries were prepared by immunoSEQ multiplex PCR; TCRdb keeps only in-frame clonotypes and omits some of them. That table furnishes V, J and clone size, whereas the DNA furnished D and trimming. The sample has tens of thousands of clones, less than 85% seen once; the top ten hold 13%. The ends were cut back, 3 bases at V and 7 bases at J, with 12 bases in the middle. Germline V gene lookup returns CDR1 MNHNS and CDR2 SASEGT. This CDR3 has 13 residues. Those enrolled in Seattle joined during active infection and were followed longitudinally afterward.

The clonotype originates from a man between 50 and 59 years old with COVID-19, enrolled during active disease. Sequencing was performed on peripheral blood. The V call is TRBV6-1, the J call TRBJ2-5; D perhaps matches TRBD2 (6 bases). The CDR3 sequence: CASSEQVGGTQYF. The DNA of the CDR3 is TGTGCCAGCAGTGAGCAGGTGGGGGGGACCCAGTACTTC.